A single sample gave rise to the 10 T cell receptor beta chains below, sequenced in a study of cytomegalovirus exposure and HLA in healthy donors. Primers for the PCR totalled 60 Vbeta and 13 Jbeta. Sequenced by immunoSEQ multiplex PCR; TCRdb stores in-frame clones only, minus some. The table records about 160,000 clones, about three quarters of them present only once. Sequenced material: PBMCs. Source of these receptors: a woman aged 40 to 50 in good health and CMV-seropositive.

This sequence joins TRBV6-5 and TRBJ1-1; tentative D call: TRBD1 (6 bases). The V gene lost 6 bases and the J gene lost 2 bases, with 16 bases spanning the gap. CDR3 length: 15 residues. Germline V lookup: CDR1 MNHEY, CDR2 SVGAGI. This CDR3 is CASRDYPGGNTEAFF. The CDR3 nucleotides are TGTGCCAGCAGAGACTACCCGGGGGGCAACACTGAAGCTTTCTTT.

The chain carries TRBV5-5 and TRBJ1-1; 7 bases match TRBD1. The length of the CDR3 is 16 residues. Trimming removed 1 base from V and 2 bases from J; junction bases left unmatched: 8. The germline V gene encodes CDR1 SGHKS and CDR2 YYEKEE (reference sequence). CDR3 sequence (DNA): TGTGCCAGCAGCTTGCAGGGACAGACTTTTAACACTGAAGCTTTCTTT. This encodes CASSLQGQTFNTEAFF.

This chain uses TRBV21-1 with TRBJ1-3; TRBD1 was called by the table and not checked on the DNA. TRBV21-1 is listed as a pseudogene. The CDR3 is made up of 16 amino acids. In DNA form, the CDR3 reads TGTGCCAGCAGCAAATCGGTCAGGGCCACTGGAAACACCATATATTTT. Amino acid sequence: CASSKSVRATGNTIYF.

Only one count was recorded for this clone. The chain employs TRBV30 and TRBJ1-1; D remains unclear. Germline V CDR1 and CDR2: GTSNPN, SVGIG (reference sequence). Trimming left V 6 bases short and J 1 base short, with 12 bases between. The CDR3 is 13 residues long. CDR3 residues: CACQEWPNTEAFF. In DNA form, the CDR3 reads TGTGCCTGCCAGGAATGGCCGAACACTGAAGCTTTCTTT.

The chain links TRBV11-2 to TRBJ1-1; 8 bases match TRBD1. Per germline, CDR1 SGHAT and CDR2 FQNNGV. The CDR3 is 13 amino acids. The trim removed 6 bases at V and 7 bases at J, leaving 7 bases unmatched. The chain's CDR3 is CASRRTGKSEAFF. The CDR3 DNA is TGTGCCAGCAGACGGACAGGGAAAAGTGAAGCTTTCTTT.

The V call is TRBV7-2, the J call TRBJ1-6; D may be TRBD1 (5 bases). Germline CDR1 SGHTA, CDR2 FQGNSA. V lost 1 base and J lost 5, with 12 bases in between. This CDR3 region has 16 residues. The CDR3 reads CASSLGGGSNNSPLHF. CDR3 coding DNA: TGTGCCAGCAGCTTAGGGGGGGGATCAAATAATTCACCCCTCCACTTT.

This rearrangement joins TRBV19 to TRBJ1-5; TRBD1 might be the D (5 bases). This CDR3 spans 14 amino acids. V was clipped by 6 bases and J by 4 bases, with 13 bases between them. In germline, CDR1 is LNHDA, CDR2 SQIVND (reference sequence). CDR3 sequence reads: CASSARGGNQPQHF. In nucleotides, the CDR3 is TGTGCCAGTAGCGCTCGGGGGGGGAATCAGCCCCAGCATTTT.

This sequence joins TRBV27 and TRBJ1-1; D is possibly TRBD1 (6 bases). CDR3 size: 15 residues. Trimming left V 6 bases short and J 1 base short, with 15 bases between. Germline lookup yields CDR1 MNHEY and CDR2 SMNVEV (reference sequence). The CDR3 loop reads CASRIRTAKNTEAFF. In nucleotides, the CDR3 is TGTGCCAGCAGAATCCGGACAGCTAAGAACACTGAAGCTTTCTTT.

The J gene is TRBJ1-2, the V gene TRBV29-1; D is uncertain. The germline gives CDR1 SQVTM, CDR2 ANQGSEA. There are 13 residues in the CDR3. V gave up 3 bases and J gave up 1 base, with 9 bases separating them. CDR3 amino acids: CSVDLQLNYGYTF. The DNA for the CDR3 is TGCAGCGTTGACCTACAGCTTAACTATGGCTACACCTTC.

This clone was counted between two and nine times. The chain combines TRBV6-5 with TRBJ1-5, with 7 bases lining up with TRBD1. The germline V gene has CDR1 MNHEY and CDR2 SVGAGI. The V and J ends lost 6 bases and 3 bases, in that order; junction bases with no gene match: 5. This CDR3 is built from 14 residues. CDR3 nucleotides: TGTGCCAGCAGATCGACAGGGATCAATCAGCCCCAGCATTTT. Translation gives CASRSTGINQPQHF.